This TCR beta chain was identified during a study of beta chain features in type 1 diabetes. Findings and limits, study-wide: Shorter TCRB CDR3s, moderately but significantly so, were found in Type 1 diabetes patients in all four CD4+ subsets.

This clone was counted between two and nine times. The antigen remains undetermined. This specimen includes other DNA sequences encoding the same CDR3. By way of CD45RO/CCR7/CD25/CD127/CD95/CD27, the CD4+ regulatory, stem cell-like memory, central memory and naive cells were sorted. cDNA synthesis used the whole RNA isolate, giving expressed TCRB sequences. TCRdb's copy holds only in-frame clones and misses some; the assay was immunoSEQ multiplex PCR. There are about 180,000 clones in the sample; roughly 8% occur only once, and roughly 0.5% lies in the top ten. The CDR3 is 12 amino acids. V lost 0 bases and J lost 6, with 5 bases in between. CDR1 SGHRS and CDR2 YFSETQ come from the germline V gene.

The sample consisted of central memory CD4+ T cells from blood. The TCR sequence derives from a man aged 18 to 35 with type 1 diabetes. The chain employs TRBV5-1 and TRBJ2-3, with a tentative D call TRBD2 (5 bases). The CDR3 region has the DNA TGCGCCAGCAGCTTGGGGAGGGATACGCAGTATTTT. Amino acid sequence: CASSLGRDTQYF.